This T cell receptor beta chain was profiled in a study of cytomegalovirus exposure and HLA in healthy donors. Study summary: Membership in the Caucasian-associated ancestry cluster was found for 81% of approximately 380 genotyped donors.

Primers for the PCR totalled 60 Vbeta and 13 Jbeta. Sequencing was performed with immunoSEQ multiplex PCR; in TCRdb, only in-frame clones are kept and a portion is missing. Among about 190,000 clones listed, around 87% were seen once. Study-level results: The productive fraction for most TCR beta V segments was about 87% or about 30% in an earlier analysis. According to a later analysis, most TCR beta chains associated with CMV appeared HLA-restricted.

This clone was found once. Its specificity is unknown. While unrecorded immune exposures were likely, the donors were nominally healthy when sampled. The ends were cut back, 1 base at V and 3 bases at J, with 12 bases in the middle. The CDR3 extends over 16 amino acids. Germline loops: CDR1 MNHNS, CDR2 SASEGT. The clonotype originates from a man aged 25-40 years in good health and CMV-seronegative. The sample was PBMCs. This sequence joins TRBV6-1 and TRBJ2-2; possible D gene TRBD1, 5 bases. The CDR3 spells CASSEGGRVDTGELFF. The CDR3 DNA reads as TGTGCCAGCAGTGAAGGGGGCAGGGTGGACACCGGGGAGCTGTTTTTT.